The sequence of this T cell receptor beta chain was determined in a study of blood T cells in healthy people across ages. With a J-beta primer mix and a sample-barcoded 5' primer, a second PCR ran roughly 6 to 11 cycles. Template switching added a 12-random-nucleotide identifier to every cDNA molecule. Via MiXCR, TCRdb re-called the 5' RACE reads, giving one row per CDR3 protein. The data show about 680,000 distinct CDR3 sequences, 49% seen once. The CDR3 is 16 residues long. CDR1 is LGHNA and CDR2 is YSLEER in the germline V gene. With respect to this clonotype: The antigen is not known.

General study results and limits: The CMV status of each donor remained undetermined, and this could have confounded shifts in expanded clonotypes. It was the long-lived donors that had more naive CD4+ cells and higher diversity than aged donors.

The TCR comes from a woman aged 55 to 70 in good health. The rearrangement links TRBV4-3 to TRBJ2-1; the D is unclear. The J call may be mistaken, given a closer DNA end match to TRBJ2-7. Sequenced: blood. CDR3 DNA sequence: TGCGCCAGCAGCCAAGGGCTAGTTGTTGCACACAATGAGCAGTACTTC. Encoded protein: CASSQGLVVAHNEQYF.